A single sample is the source of the 29 T cell receptor beta chains below, sequenced in a study of cytomegalovirus exposure and HLA in healthy donors. PCR primers comprised 60 Vbeta and 13 Jbeta primers. Some clones are missing from TCRdb's copy, which holds only in-frame ones; the method was immunoSEQ multiplex PCR. The sample holds about 140,000 clones; 70% to 75% are singletons and the top ten take 1.5% to 2%. Sample: PBMCs. The receptors stem from a woman in her 30s in good health and CMV-seronegative.

This chain connects TRBV14 to TRBJ2-1, with TRBD1 identical over 7 bases. With 2 bases clipped from V and 0 bases from J, the junction kept 4 bases outside the gene matches. The CDR3 runs to 16 residues. CDR1 SGHDN and CDR2 FVKESK come from the germline V gene. The CDR3 region is CASSQYRDSSYNEQFF. In DNA, the CDR3 is TGTGCCAGCAGCCAATACCGGGACAGCTCCTACAATGAGCAGTTCTTC.

V gene TRBV7-3 combines with J gene TRBJ1-2, with 8 bases aligning to TRBD1. The germline V gene encodes CDR1 SGHTA and CDR2 FQGTGA. Trimming at V came to 4 bases and at J to 8 bases, leaving 6 bases not matched to a gene. The length of the CDR3 is 13 residues. The DNA of the CDR3 is TGTGCCAGCAGCTCCCCGACAGGGGAGGGCTACACCTTC. Its translation is CASSSPTGEGYTF.

The chain uses TRBV7-2 and TRBJ2-1; D unresolved. CDR1 and CDR2 from the germline V gene are SGHTA and FQGNSA. Trimming pared 1 base from V and 11 bases from J, leaving 12 bases between. This CDR3 spans 13 amino acids. The CDR3 sequence: CASSLGRNDKQFF. CDR3 DNA sequence: TGTGCCAGCAGCTTAGGCAGGAATGATAAGCAGTTCTTC.

This clone was seen more than once but under ten times. For the CDR3, the DNA is TGTGCCAGCAGTATACAGGTCGGGGGTCAGCCCCAGCATTTT. Translated: CASSIQVGGQPQHF. This rearrangement joins TRBV28 to TRBJ1-5, with D perhaps matching TRBD1 (5 bases). V lost 5 bases to trimming and J lost 6 bases, with 14 bases between them. This CDR3 has 14 amino acids. Germline values: CDR1 MDHEN, CDR2 SYDVKM.

This clone came up a few times. The chain uses TRBV11-2 and TRBJ1-2, with 7 bases aligning to TRBD1. The V gene end was trimmed by 1 base and the J gene end by 4 bases; junction bases not matched to a gene: 6. CDR1 is SGHAT, CDR2 FQNNGV, per germline. The CDR3 is made up of 15 amino acids. CDR3 in DNA: TGTGCCAGCAGCTTAGGAGGGACAGCTGCCTATGGCTACACCTTC. Protein product: CASSLGGTAAYGYTF.

The chain links TRBV29-1 to TRBJ1-2; a possible D gene is TRBD1 (5 bases). Trimming cost V 5 bases and J 3 bases, with 13 bases left between them. Germline V CDR1 and CDR2: SQVTM, ANQGSEA. The CDR3 is 13 amino acids. CDR3 nucleotides: TGCAGCGTTCACGGGGGGGTGGACTATGGCTACACCTTC. Residues: CSVHGGVDYGYTF.

The chain recombines TRBV10-3 with TRBJ2-7; 7 bases match TRBD1. Germline assignment: CDR1 ENHRY and CDR2 SYGVKD. V shed 0 bases and J 1 base; nucleotides not matched to a gene: 9. This CDR3 has 17 residues. The CDR3 sequence is CAISESGSGTESYEQYF. DNA for the CDR3: TGTGCCATCAGTGAGTCGGGCTCCGGGACAGAGTCCTACGAGCAGTACTTC.

The chain joins TRBV19 to TRBJ1-1, with unresolved D. The CDR3 extends over 16 amino acids. Germline CDR1 and CDR2: LNHDA and SQIVND (reference sequence). V was clipped by 3 bases and J by 1 base, with 15 bases between them. In nucleotides, the CDR3 is TGTGCCAGTAGTATCCGGTGGAGCGCGACGAACACTGAAGCTTTCTTT. Residues: CASSIRWSATNTEAFF.

The genes are TRBV5-1 and TRBJ2-2; 8 nucleotides line up with TRBD2. The CDR3 runs to 16 residues. Trimming cost V 4 bases and J 2 bases; bases outside gene matches: 7. In germline, CDR1 is SGHRS, CDR2 YFSETQ. CDR3 nucleotides: TGCGCCAGCAGCGGGGCGGGGGGCCCTAACACCGGGGAGCTGTTTTTT. This encodes CASSGAGGPNTGELFF.

The chain joins TRBV28 to TRBJ2-7, with a possible D match to TRBD2 (7 bases). Deletions cut 2 bases from V and 2 bases from J, with 10 bases between. The CDR3 loop spans 14 amino acids. In germline, CDR1 is MDHEN, CDR2 SYDVKM. The CDR3 sequence: CASSLGGGTYEQYF. The DNA of the CDR3 is TGTGCCAGCAGTTTAGGGGGGGGCACCTACGAGCAGTACTTC.

The J gene is TRBJ1-2, the V gene TRBV29-1; 7 bases map to TRBD1. V shed 3 bases and J 6 bases; nucleotides not matched to a gene: 16. CDR1 and CDR2 (germline): SQVTM, ANQGSEA. This CDR3 is built from 16 residues. The CDR3 here is CSVDSPWTGLGDGYTF. The DNA of the CDR3 is TGCAGCGTTGACTCCCCATGGACAGGCTTGGGGGATGGCTACACCTTC.

The gene calls are TRBV27 and TRBJ2-1, with a possible D match to TRBD1 (5 bases). Per germline, CDR1 MNHEY and CDR2 SMNVEV (reference sequence). V gave up 5 bases and J gave up 10 bases, with 12 bases separating them. The CDR3 length is 12 residues. The CDR3, as DNA: TGTGCCAGCAGTCGACTCGACAGCGAGCAGTTCTTC. Translating it yields CASSRLDSEQFF.

The rearrangement joins TRBV11-2 to TRBJ1-2; 7 bases are a match to TRBD1. V shed 5 bases and J 4 bases; nucleotides not matched to a gene: 10. The CDR3 contains 15 residues. Germline loops: CDR1 SGHAT, CDR2 FQNNGV. For the CDR3, the DNA is TGTGCCAGCAGCATCGCCGGGACAGACCTCTATGGCTACACCTTC. It is translated as CASSIAGTDLYGYTF.

The chain joins TRBV6-1 to TRBJ2-3; 12 bases align to TRBD2. This CDR3 spans 18 amino acids. The V and J ends lost 3 bases and 3 bases, in that order; junction bases with no gene match: 10. Germline V gene data show CDR1 as MNHNS and CDR2 as SASEGT. CDR3 region: CASSDVPSGGAGTDTQYF. As DNA, the CDR3 is TGTGCCAGCAGTGATGTACCTAGCGGGGGGGCGGGTACAGATACGCAGTATTTT.

The gene calls are TRBV5-1 and TRBJ2-1, with D possibly TRBD2 on 5 matching bases. Looked up from germline, CDR1 is SGHRS and CDR2 is YFSETQ. V lost 4 bases, J lost 6 bases, and 11 bases lay in between. The CDR3 spans 13 residues. CDR3 coding DNA: TGCGCCAGCAGCAACTTAGAGGGCAATGAGCAGTTCTTC. Translation gives CASSNLEGNEQFF.

The rearrangement uses TRBV29-1 and TRBJ2-3; tentative D call: TRBD1 (6 bases). In germline, CDR1 is SQVTM, CDR2 ANQGSEA. The CDR3 is 13 residues long. CDR3 region: CSAHRVGTDTQYF. The CDR3 region has the DNA TGCAGTGCCCACAGGGTGGGCACAGATACGCAGTATTTT.

A note on this clone: One junction end disagrees with the germline gene, perhaps due to a read error. CDR3 residues: CARSSLLAGGPFEQYF. DNA of the CDR3: TGTGCCCGCAGCTCATTACTAGCGGGAGGGCCTTTCGAGCAGTACTTC. The V gene is TRBV11-2, the J gene TRBJ2-5; TRBD2 aligns across 13 bases. The J call is uncertain, as TRBJ2-7 better fits the DNA end. Germline CDR1 and CDR2: SGHAT and FQNNGV. This CDR3 comprises 16 residues.

The chain employs TRBV7-2 and TRBJ1-3, with no clear D. The CDR3 is 14 amino acids. V was clipped by 2 bases and J by 0 bases, with 5 bases between them. CDR1 is SGHTA and CDR2 is FQGNSA in the germline V gene. The CDR3 sequence: CASSLYFSGNTIYF. The CDR3 region has the DNA TGTGCCAGCAGCTTATACTTCTCTGGAAACACCATATATTTT.

The gene calls are TRBV6-1 and TRBJ1-2; D is possibly TRBD1 (6 bases). V gave up 5 bases and J gave up 9 bases, with 16 bases separating them. CDR1 and CDR2 from the germline V gene are MNHNS and SASEGT. The CDR3 is 13 residues long. The CDR3 reads CASSPGGRVSYTF. CDR3 in DNA: TGTGCCAGCAGTCCCGGGGGGCGAGTCAGCTACACCTTC.

The rearrangement joins TRBV7-2 to TRBJ2-2; maybe TRBD1 (5 bases). The CDR3 is made up of 14 amino acids. The germline gives CDR1 SGHTA, CDR2 FQGNSA. The ends were cut back, 2 bases at V and 4 bases at J, with 8 bases in the middle. The DNA for the CDR3 is TGTGCCAGCAGCTTATACCAGGGCACCGGGGAGCTGTTTTTT. Translated: CASSLYQGTGELFF.

This CDR3 is CASSWRSGGANTGELFF. The CDR3 DNA sequence: TGTGCCAGCAGCTGGAGGAGCGGGGGGGCGAACACCGGGGAGCTGTTTTTT. The chain recombines TRBV11-2 with TRBJ2-2, with 10 bases aligning to TRBD2. Trimming cost V 4 bases and J 0 bases; bases outside gene matches: 5. This CDR3 has 17 residues. Per germline, CDR1 SGHAT and CDR2 FQNNGV.

V is TRBV5-4 and J is TRBJ2-6; no definite D call. V was shortened by 5 bases and J by 2 bases, with 2 bases between the two germline ends. This CDR3 spans 12 amino acids. In germline, CDR1 is SGHNT, CDR2 YYREEE (reference sequence). The CDR3 reads CASSTGANVLTF. The CDR3 region has the DNA TGTGCCAGCAGTACTGGGGCCAACGTCCTGACTTTC. Looking up the rest from reference TRBV5-4 and TRBJ2-6 gives the full variable domain: ETGVTQSPTHLIKTRGQQVTLRCSSQSGHNTVSWYQQALGQGPQFIFQYYREEENGRGNFPPRFSGLQFPNYSSELNVNALELDDSALYLCASSTGANVLTFGAGSRLTVL.

J is TRBJ2-2 and V is TRBV7-2; D is undetermined. Between the trimmed V and J ends, which lost 6 bases and 0 bases, there was a span of 8 bases. This CDR3 spans 14 amino acids. Germline lookup yields CDR1 SGHTA and CDR2 FQGNSA. CDR3 protein: CASRMRTNTGELFF. CDR3 in DNA: TGTGCCAGCAGGATGAGAACGAACACCGGGGAGCTGTTTTTT.

V gene TRBV19 combines with J gene TRBJ2-1, with unresolved D. The germline V gene encodes CDR1 LNHDA and CDR2 SQIVND (reference sequence). CDR3 length: 12 amino acids. V was trimmed by 3 bases and J by 8 bases, leaving 8 bases between them. For the CDR3, the DNA is TGTGCCAGTAGTATTGCGGCTCATGAGCAGTTCTTC. This translates into CASSIAAHEQFF.

The V call is TRBV7-3, the J call TRBJ1-6; D might be TRBD1 (5 bases). Looked up from germline, CDR1 is SGHTA and CDR2 is FQGTGA. The CDR3 contains 12 residues. The V end lost 3 bases, the J end lost 12 bases, and 9 bases lay between the germline ends. CDR3 in amino acids: CASSFQGGPLHF. Here the CDR3 DNA reads TGTGCCAGCAGCTTTCAGGGTGGACCCCTCCACTTT.

Here the CDR3 DNA reads TGTGCCAGCGGGAGTCCCGCAATTTCTAACTATGGCTACACCTTC. Translated: CASGSPAISNYGYTF. This chain uses TRBV6-5 with TRBJ1-2; D is ambiguous. There are 15 residues in the CDR3. Germline V lookup: CDR1 MNHEY, CDR2 SVGAGI. The V end lost 8 bases, the J end lost 0 bases, and 16 bases lay between the germline ends.

This clone was observed a handful of times. The CDR3 DNA is TGTGCCAGCAGTTCGACAGGGCCTCAGGGCTACACCTTC. Translated, it gives CASSSTGPQGYTF. The chain recombines TRBV6-5 with TRBJ1-2; 7 nucleotides align to TRBD1. After removal of 4 bases from V and 8 bases from J, the junction contained 7 bases not matched to a gene. CDR1 is MNHEY and CDR2 is SVGAGI in the germline V gene. The CDR3 runs 13 residues.

The V and J genes are TRBV19 and TRBJ1-2; no firm D call. This CDR3 is 13 amino acids long. Trimming took 1 base from V and 3 from J, leaving 6 bases between them. Germline assignment: CDR1 LNHDA and CDR2 SQIVND (reference sequence). The CDR3 loop is CASSIAQDYGYTF. The CDR3 DNA sequence: TGTGCCAGTAGTATAGCCCAGGACTATGGCTACACCTTC.

V gene TRBV27 combines with J gene TRBJ2-3; TRBD1 might be the D (5 bases). The V and J ends lost 7 bases and 2 bases respectively, with 16 bases between them. This CDR3 has 15 amino acids. CDR1 and CDR2 from the germline V gene are MNHEY and SMNVEV (reference sequence). The chain's CDR3 is CASIRSAGNTDTQYF. The CDR3 coding sequence is TGTGCCAGCATTCGGTCGGCAGGGAACACAGATACGCAGTATTTT.